A single sample gave rise to the 29 T cell receptor beta chains below, sequenced in a study of early T cells in non-severe SARS-CoV-2 infection. One entry per CDR3 protein, called by TCRdb with MiXCR from the 5' RACE reads. The repertoire holds some 70,000 distinct CDR3 sequences, 12% seen once, with around 4.3% in the top ten. The sample was whole blood. Source of these receptors: an adult who was a healthcare worker with PCR-confirmed SARS-CoV-2 infection or an uninfected control (not recorded which).

Note on this clonotype: The germline gene is not matched at one end of the junction; a read error may be the cause. The rearrangement joins TRBV3-1 to TRBJ2-2; 9 bases map to TRBD2. The germline gives CDR1 LGHDT, CDR2 YNNKEL (reference sequence). The CDR3 has 16 residues. In nucleotides, the CDR3 is TGTGCCAGCAGCCAACTCCTAGCGGGAAACATCGGGGAGCTGTTTTTT. Translated, it gives CASSQLLAGNIGELFF.

This clonotype has a handful of counts. The chain carries TRBV7-8 and TRBJ1-4; a weak D match, TRBD1 (5 bases). CDR3 length equals 15 residues. Trimming left V 6 bases short and J 0 bases short, with 11 bases between. The V gene's germline CDR1 is SGHVS and CDR2 FQNEAQ. This CDR3 is CASRTGLATNEKLFF. CDR3 in DNA: TGTGCCAGCAGAACAGGCCTTGCAACTAATGAAAAACTGTTTTTT.

This clonotype occurred many times. The chain recombines TRBV12-3 or TRBV12-4 with TRBJ2-7; unclear D gene. V was cut by 3 bases and J by 3 bases, with 9 bases left in between. The CDR3 spans 13 residues. DNA for the CDR3: TGTGCCAGCAGTTTGGGTAACAACTACGAGCAGTACTTC. It encodes CASSLGNNYEQYF.

In its sample, this clonotype was seen many times. The rearrangement joins TRBV7-8 to TRBJ2-5, with 9 bases aligning to TRBD1. CDR1 is SGHVS and CDR2 is FQNEAQ in the germline V gene. Germline trimming cut 5 bases from V and 3 bases from J; bases unmatched to any gene: 4. This CDR3 comprises 14 residues. CDR3 amino acids: CASSGTGWKETQYF. CDR3 DNA sequence: TGTGCCAGCAGCGGGACAGGGTGGAAAGAGACCCAGTACTTC.

A few counts support this clonotype. The rearrangement joins TRBV5-1 to TRBJ2-3, with 13 bases fitting TRBD2. Germline CDR1 is SGHRS and CDR2 is YFSETQ. The CDR3 length is 18 residues. With V trimmed by 3 bases and J by 2 bases, 9 bases remained unmatched. DNA of the CDR3: TGCGCCAGCAGCTGGGGACTAGCGGGATCCCTTTCCACAGATACGCAGTATTTT. Amino acids: CASSWGLAGSLSTDTQYF. Full variable domain (rest looked up from reference TRBV5-1 and TRBJ2-3): KAGVTQTPRYLIKTRGQQVTLSCSPISGHRSVSWYQQTPGQGLQFLFEYFSETQRNKGNFPGRFSGRQFSNSRSEMNVSTLELGDSALYLCASSWGLAGSLSTDTQYFGPGTRLTVL.

In this sample, this clonotype turned up many times. The chain links TRBV10-3 to TRBJ2-1, with 14 bases aligning to TRBD2. Unmatched junction bases numbered 5, after V lost 10 bases and J lost 3 bases. The CDR3 length is 15 residues. The germline CDR1 and CDR2 sequences are ENHRY and SYGVKD. CDR3 nucleotide sequence: TGTGCCACCGGGACTAGCGGGGGATACTACAATGAGCAGTTCTTC. As protein: CATGTSGGYYNEQFF.

The chain recombines TRBV5-6 with TRBJ1-1; the D gene is possibly TRBD1 (6 bases). Germline V gene sequence: CDR1 SGHDT, CDR2 YYEEEE. This CDR3 region has 14 residues. V lost 2 bases and J lost 7, with 15 bases in between. CDR3 nucleotides: TGTGCCAGCAGCTTCCTACAGGGTCGCCATGAAGCTTTCTTT. This gives the protein CASSFLQGRHEAFF.

This chain connects TRBV6-6 to TRBJ1-1; D unclear. Germline values: CDR1 MNHNY, CDR2 SVGAGI (reference sequence). This CDR3 spans 13 amino acids. V was cut by 3 bases and J by 2 bases, with 7 bases left in between. The CDR3 protein is CASSYGINTEAFF. The CDR3 DNA is TGTGCCAGCAGTTATGGGATAAACACTGAAGCTTTCTTT.

This clonotype was seen a handful of times. The genes are TRBV27 and TRBJ2-2; D not resolved. This CDR3 is 14 amino acids long. Germline V gene data show CDR1 as MNHEY and CDR2 as SMNVEV (reference sequence). Between the trimmed V and J ends, which lost 5 bases and 3 bases, there was a span of 10 bases. The CDR3 nucleotides are TGTGCCAGCAGTCTTGCTGGCTACACCGGGGAGCTGTTTTTT. Its protein product is CASSLAGYTGELFF.

The rearrangement joins TRBV4-2 to TRBJ1-5, with TRBD1 as a possible D gene (6 bases). Looked up from germline, CDR1 is LGHNA and CDR2 is YNFKEQ. Trimming removed 4 bases at V and 6 bases at J, with 16 bases between. This CDR3 spans 15 amino acids. The CDR3 DNA is TGTGCCAGCAGCCGAGAACAGGGATTTGGTCAGCCCCAGCATTTT. Protein sequence: CASSREQGFGQPQHF.

This clonotype has a single count. A much larger clone is a single base away; this may be a read error. The rearrangement joins TRBV20-1 to TRBJ2-5, with D maybe TRBD1 (5 bases). Trimming stripped 5 bases from V and 2 bases from J, with 18 bases between. The CDR3 spans 15 residues. Looked up from germline, CDR1 is DFQATT and CDR2 is SNEGSKA (reference sequence). The CDR3 region has the DNA TGCAGTGCTGGGGCGTCGAGGATAACACAAGAGACCCAGTACTTC. Its protein is CSAGASRITQETQYF.

A word on this clonotype: This CDR3 fails to terminate in the conserved phenylalanine or tryptophan, so it likely reflects a read error. No DNA is shown, since the ends of the CDR3 on it are uncertain; the CDR3 is the one TCRdb lists. CDR3 in amino acids: CASSVDSRTAPLL. The J gene is TRBJ2-1, the V gene TRBV7-3; the D call of TRBD1 is as the table states it, not checked on the DNA. The CDR3 region is 13 residues in length, termini included. Per germline, CDR1 SGHTA and CDR2 FQGTGA.

The chain combines TRBV28 with TRBJ2-3, with unresolved D. The V and J ends lost 5 bases and 5 bases respectively, with 5 bases between them. Germline CDR1 reads MDHEN; CDR2 reads SYDVKM. This CDR3 has 11 amino acids. This chain's CDR3 is CASSPKDTQYF. The CDR3 DNA reads TGTGCCAGCAGTCCCAAAGATACGCAGTATTTT.

In its sample, this clonotype was seen a few times. CDR3 sequence (DNA): TGTGCCAGCAGCTTAGGTCCGGGTTCAGAGACCCAGTACTTC. As protein: CASSLGPGSETQYF. The V and J genes are TRBV7-6 and TRBJ2-5; D is ambiguous. Germline V gene lookup returns CDR1 SGHVS and CDR2 FNYEAQ. With 1 base removed from V and 4 bases from J, the gap between germline ends came to 10 bases. The CDR3 consists of 14 residues.

This clonotype showed up many times. The V and J genes are TRBV20-1 and TRBJ2-5; perhaps D is TRBD1 or TRBD2 (5 bases each). Trimming took off 3 bases at V and 4 bases at J, with 12 bases between the two ends. This CDR3 is built from 13 residues. The germline V gene encodes CDR1 DFQATT and CDR2 SNEGSKA (reference sequence). The CDR3 loop is CSARRGPTETQYF. The CDR3, as DNA: TGCAGTGCTAGGAGGGGACCTACAGAGACCCAGTACTTC.

This chain links TRBV9 with TRBJ2-1; TRBD2 agrees at 8 bases. Losses at the gene ends were 3 bases for V and 4 bases for J; bases not matched to a gene: 6. The CDR3 is made up of 15 amino acids. Germline CDR1 reads SGDLS; CDR2 reads YYNGEE. The CDR3 protein is CASSGLALPYNEQFF. CDR3 bases: TGTGCCAGCAGCGGACTAGCGTTACCTTACAATGAGCAGTTCTTC. Filled out from reference TRBV9 and TRBJ2-1, the complete variable domain reads DSGVTQTPKHLITATGQRVTLRCSPRSGDLSVYWYQQSLDQGLQFLIQYYNGEERAKGNILERFSAQQFPDLHSELNLSSLELGDSALYFCASSGLALPYNEQFFGPGTRLTVL.

This clonotype was seen repeatedly, ten times or more. The chain is built from TRBV29-1 and TRBJ2-4, with D possibly TRBD2 on 7 matching bases. Trimming left V 6 bases short and J 6 bases short, with 15 bases between. CDR1 is SQVTM, CDR2 ANQGSEA, per germline. The CDR3 consists of 13 residues. Here the CDR3 reads CSVGAGAGNIQYF. The CDR3 nucleotides are TGCAGCGTGGGGGCGGGGGCCGGAAACATTCAGTACTTC.

The table lists this clonotype with a few counts. This sequence joins TRBV29-1 and TRBJ2-1; D possibly corresponds to TRBD2 (6 bases). The V end was cut by 3 bases, the J end by 3 bases, with 9 bases between. This CDR3 comprises 13 residues. The V gene's germline CDR1 is SQVTM and CDR2 ANQGSEA. In nucleotides, the CDR3 is TGCAGCGTTGAGGGACTTATCTACAATGAGCAGTTCTTC. Residues: CSVEGLIYNEQFF.

This clonotype was observed a few times. V and J are TRBV7-8 and TRBJ1-5; weak D call: TRBD1 (6 bases). V was trimmed by 5 bases and J by 3 bases, leaving 11 bases between them. Germline values: CDR1 SGHVS, CDR2 FQNEAQ. This CDR3 is built from 14 residues. This chain's CDR3 is CASSLGHINQPQHF. The CDR3, as DNA: TGTGCCAGCAGCCTGGGACACATCAATCAGCCCCAGCATTTT.

The rearrangement uses TRBV18 and TRBJ1-1; 9 nucleotides match TRBD1. Germline-derived CDR1 and CDR2 are KGHSH and LQKENI. The CDR3 is 14 residues long. The trim removed 0 bases at V and 5 bases at J, leaving 1 base unmatched. In DNA, the CDR3 is TGTGCCAGCTCACCACCGGGACAGGGAACTGAAGCTTTCTTT. Protein product: CASSPPGQGTEAFF. The full variable domain, rest sourced from reference TRBV18 and TRBJ1-1, is NAGVMQNPRHLVRRRGQEARLRCSPMKGHSHVYWYRQLPEEGLKFMVYLQKENIIDESGMPKERFSAEFPKEGPSILRIQQVVRGDSAAYFCASSPPGQGTEAFFGQGTRLTVV.

This clonotype was picked up many times. V is TRBV4-1 and J is TRBJ2-7; D is possibly TRBD2 (5 bases). V lost 3 bases and J 0 bases, leaving 9 bases between the germline ends. Germline V lookup: CDR1 MGHRA, CDR2 YSYEKL. CDR3 length: 14 amino acids. CDR3 coding DNA: TGCGCCAGCAGCCAGGGGAGCCCCTCCTACGAGCAGTACTTC. Translation gives CASSQGSPSYEQYF.

This clonotype was detected many times. The genes are TRBV6-5 and TRBJ1-1, with TRBD1 identical over 12 bases. The CDR3 spans 17 residues. CDR1 is MNHEY and CDR2 is SVGAGI in the germline V gene. The V segment lost 6 bases and the J segment 1 base; nucleotides outside the gene matches: 9. The CDR3 loop is CASRPSGTGGSNTEAFF. In nucleotides, the CDR3 is TGTGCCAGCAGGCCTTCCGGGACAGGGGGCTCGAACACTGAAGCTTTCTTT.

This chain uses TRBV20-1 with TRBJ1-1, with D maybe TRBD1 (5 bases). This CDR3 is built from 12 residues. Germline values: CDR1 DFQATT, CDR2 SNEGSKA (reference sequence). V was shortened by 3 bases and J by 3 bases, with 8 bases between the two germline ends. CDR3 DNA: TGCAGTGCTAGGGGGCGTCACACTGAAGCTTTCTTT. It specifies CSARGRHTEAFF.

There are many counts of this clonotype. The J gene is TRBJ1-1, the V gene TRBV3-1; D ambiguous. The ends were cut back, 2 bases at V and 0 bases at J, with 16 bases in the middle. The CDR3 has 17 amino acids. Germline CDR1 reads LGHDT; CDR2 reads YNNKEL (reference sequence). This CDR3 is CASSQRQLPRVNTEAFF. The CDR3 bases are TGTGCCAGCAGCCAACGACAACTACCTAGGGTGAACACTGAAGCTTTCTTT.

This clonotype was seen repeatedly, ten times or more. The V call is TRBV29-1, the J call TRBJ1-4, with D possibly matching TRBD1 (6 bases). V was trimmed by 3 bases and J by 6 bases, leaving 8 bases between them. Per the germline V gene, CDR1 is SQVTM and CDR2 is ANQGSEA. The CDR3 loop spans 12 amino acids. CDR3 sequence (DNA): TGCAGCGTTGACCCAGGGGATGAAAAACTGTTTTTT. Encoded protein: CSVDPGDEKLFF.

This clonotype was counted ten times or more. The chain joins TRBV12-3 or TRBV12-4 to TRBJ1-1; 7 bases line up with TRBD1. V shed 2 bases and J 11 bases; nucleotides not matched to a gene: 8. The CDR3 contains 13 residues. The CDR3 DNA sequence: TGTGCCAGCAGTTTATTTGAAAGGGGGCGGGCTTTCTTT. It yields the protein CASSLFERGRAFF.

This clonotype was counted only a few times. The CDR3 nucleotides read TGTGCCAGCATATCTTTGAACAGCCTCGCTGGCTACACCTTC. Protein product: CASISLNSLAGYTF. The chain links TRBV27 to TRBJ1-2; no firm D call. V shed 7 bases and J shed 7 bases, with 19 bases lying between them. Germline V gives CDR1 MNHEY, CDR2 SMNVEV (reference sequence). This CDR3 is 14 amino acids long.

This clonotype has ten or more counts. The V gene is TRBV7-2, the J gene TRBJ2-1; no firm D call. The V end was cut by 1 base, the J end by 0 bases, with 7 bases between. The CDR3 totals 15 residues. The germline V gene has CDR1 SGHTA and CDR2 FQGNSA. The CDR3 bases are TGTGCCAGCAGCTTAGACCCGAGCTCCTACAATGAGCAGTTCTTC. It translates to CASSLDPSSYNEQFF.

This clonotype was recorded many times. The CDR3 DNA reads TGTGCCAGCACCCATCCGGGGGGCGGGGGCACCGGGGAGCTGTTTTTT. Protein product: CASTHPGGGGTGELFF. The chain couples TRBV12-3 or TRBV12-4 to TRBJ2-2; D may be TRBD2 (7 bases). This CDR3 comprises 16 residues. Trimming took 7 bases from V and 4 from J, leaving 19 bases between them.